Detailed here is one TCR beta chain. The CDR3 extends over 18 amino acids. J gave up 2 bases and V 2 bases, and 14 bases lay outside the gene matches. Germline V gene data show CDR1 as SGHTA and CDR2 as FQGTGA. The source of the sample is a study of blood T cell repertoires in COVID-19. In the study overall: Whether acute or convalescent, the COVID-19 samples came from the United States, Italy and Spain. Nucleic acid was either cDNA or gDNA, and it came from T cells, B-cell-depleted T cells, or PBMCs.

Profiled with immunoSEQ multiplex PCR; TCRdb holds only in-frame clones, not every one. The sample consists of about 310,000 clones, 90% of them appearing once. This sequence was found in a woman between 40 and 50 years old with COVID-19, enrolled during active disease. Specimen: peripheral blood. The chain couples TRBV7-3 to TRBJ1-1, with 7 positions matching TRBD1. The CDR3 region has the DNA TGTGCCAGCAGCTTATACGGGGGACAGCCACTTGGAAACACTGAAGCTTTCTTT. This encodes CASSLYGGQPLGNTEAFF.